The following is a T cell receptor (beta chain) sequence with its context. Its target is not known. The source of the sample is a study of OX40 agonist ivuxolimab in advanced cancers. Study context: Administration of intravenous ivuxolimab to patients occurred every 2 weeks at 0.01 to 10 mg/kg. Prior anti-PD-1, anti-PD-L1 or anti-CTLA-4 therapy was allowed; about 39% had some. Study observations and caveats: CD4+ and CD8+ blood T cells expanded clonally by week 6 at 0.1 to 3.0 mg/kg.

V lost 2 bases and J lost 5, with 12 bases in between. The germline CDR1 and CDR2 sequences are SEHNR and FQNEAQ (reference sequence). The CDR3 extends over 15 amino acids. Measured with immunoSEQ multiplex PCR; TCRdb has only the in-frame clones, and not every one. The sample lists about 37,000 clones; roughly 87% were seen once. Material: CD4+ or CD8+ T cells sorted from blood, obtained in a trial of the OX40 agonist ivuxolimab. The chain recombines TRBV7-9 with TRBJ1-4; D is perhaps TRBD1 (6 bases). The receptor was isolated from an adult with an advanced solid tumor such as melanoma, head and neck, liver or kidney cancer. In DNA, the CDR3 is TGTGCCAGCAGCTTACCGGACAGTCAGAATGAAAAACTGTTTTTT. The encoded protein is CASSLPDSQNEKLFF.